Described below is a single T cell receptor beta chain sequence and its context. Its antigen is unidentified. The authors used template switching to add a universal primer site and gave cDNA unique molecular identifiers. From the 5' RACE reads, TCRdb called clonotypes with MiXCR, one entry per CDR3 protein. Among hundreds of thousands of distinct CDR3 sequences listed, more than 6.5% were seen once. This sample is drawn from a study of identical twins. Study-level findings and limits: While abundant cord blood beta clonotypes carried fewer insertions, memory repertoires showed no such pattern. Cross-sectional statistics underpinned the conclusions; the same donors were not followed.

Donors were all healthy Caucasians. V lost 6 bases and J lost 7, with 25 bases in between. The CDR3 length is 17 residues. Germline loops: CDR1 MNHNS, CDR2 SASEGT. The same data also contributed to another study, on yellow fever vaccine responses in identical twins.

Sequencing input: memory (CD45RO+) T cells sorted from blood. V gene TRBV6-1 combines with J gene TRBJ2-1, with D possibly matching TRBD1 (6 bases). The sequence was collected from a woman aged 18-29 years in good health. CDR3 amino acids: CASSRPSSAGQGNEQFF. CDR3 DNA sequence: TGTGCCAGCAGCCGCCCATCATCGGCGGGCCAGGGGAATGAGCAGTTCTTC.